Here is one T cell receptor (beta chain) with its context. Its antigen is not identified. The CDR3 has 14 amino acids. Germline CDR1 is MNHEY and CDR2 is SMNVEV (reference sequence). V gave up 6 bases and J gave up 5 bases, with 16 bases separating them. Several immunoSEQ plates received, in even portions, the genomic DNA of each subset. Authors' data handling: Junction-only sequences without quality scores were provided by ImmunoSEQ, so filtering was different. Data came from immunoSEQ multiplex PCR; TCRdb stores just in-frame clones and leaves some out. V and J calls and clone size are as listed in that table; D and trimming were resolved from the DNA. The data contain approximately 350,000 clones, about 96% of them singletons. The data stem from a study of shared clonotypes between healthy human individuals. Study outcomes and limitations: The study drew on few donors, limiting represented genetic and exposure-history diversity.

The donor cohort consisted entirely of Caucasian adults residing in Nashville, Tennessee. This rearrangement joins TRBV27 to TRBJ1-2; a possible D gene is TRBD1 (6 bases). The sequencing sample was made of memory CD8+ T cells sorted from blood. The sample's subset: CD45RO+ cells pooled with CCR7-negative TemRA cells. This sequence originates from a young man in good health. CDR3: CASSSRDRPYGYTF. CDR3 DNA: TGTGCCAGCAGCTCCCGAGACAGGCCTTATGGCTACACCTTC.